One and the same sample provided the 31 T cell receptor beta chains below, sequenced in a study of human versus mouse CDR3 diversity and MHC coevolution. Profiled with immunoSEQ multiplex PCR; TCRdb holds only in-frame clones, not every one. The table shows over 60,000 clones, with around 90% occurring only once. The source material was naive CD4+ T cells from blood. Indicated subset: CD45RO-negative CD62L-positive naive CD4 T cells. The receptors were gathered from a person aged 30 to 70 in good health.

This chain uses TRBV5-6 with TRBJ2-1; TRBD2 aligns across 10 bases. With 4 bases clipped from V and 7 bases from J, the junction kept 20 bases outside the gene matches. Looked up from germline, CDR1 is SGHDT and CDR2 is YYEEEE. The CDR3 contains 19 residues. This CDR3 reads CASSRNLAGALGRSNEQFF. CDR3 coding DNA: TGTGCCAGCAGCCGGAACCTAGCGGGAGCTTTGGGGCGTTCGAATGAGCAGTTCTTC. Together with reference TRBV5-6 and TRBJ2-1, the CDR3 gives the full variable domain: DAGVTQSPTHLIKTRGQQVTLRCSPKSGHDTVSWYQQALGQGPQFIFQYYEEEERQRGNFPDRFSGHQFPNYSSELNVNALLLGDSALYLCASSRNLAGALGRSNEQFFGPGTRLTVL.

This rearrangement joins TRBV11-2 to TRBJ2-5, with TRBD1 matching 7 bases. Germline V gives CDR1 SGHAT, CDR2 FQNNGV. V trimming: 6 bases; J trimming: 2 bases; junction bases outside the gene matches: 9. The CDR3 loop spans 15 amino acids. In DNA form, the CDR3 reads TGTGCCAGCAGACGGATACAGGGGACACAAGAGACCCAGTACTTC. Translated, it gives CASRRIQGTQETQYF.

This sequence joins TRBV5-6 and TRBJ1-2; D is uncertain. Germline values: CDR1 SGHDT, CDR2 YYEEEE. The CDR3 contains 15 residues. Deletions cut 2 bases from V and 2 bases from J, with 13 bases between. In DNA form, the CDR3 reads TGTGCCAGCAGCTTTGGTATTCAGGCGAACTATGGCTACACCTTC. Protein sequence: CASSFGIQANYGYTF. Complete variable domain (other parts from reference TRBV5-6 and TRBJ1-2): DAGVTQSPTHLIKTRGQQVTLRCSPKSGHDTVSWYQQALGQGPQFIFQYYEEEERQRGNFPDRFSGHQFPNYSSELNVNALLLGDSALYLCASSFGIQANYGYTFGSGTRLTVV.

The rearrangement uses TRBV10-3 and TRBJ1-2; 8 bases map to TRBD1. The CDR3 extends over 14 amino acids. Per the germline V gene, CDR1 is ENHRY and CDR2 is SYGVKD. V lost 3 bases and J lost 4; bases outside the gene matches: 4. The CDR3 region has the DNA TGTGCCATCAGTGAACGCGGACAGGGCTATGGCTACACCTTC. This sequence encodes CAISERGQGYGYTF.

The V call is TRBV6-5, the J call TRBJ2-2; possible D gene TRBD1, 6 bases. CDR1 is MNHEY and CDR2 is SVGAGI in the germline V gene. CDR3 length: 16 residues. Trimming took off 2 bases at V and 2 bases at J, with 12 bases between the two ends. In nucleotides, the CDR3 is TGTGCCAGCAGTTACGCAGCAGGGGCTAACACCGGGGAGCTGTTTTTT. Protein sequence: CASSYAAGANTGELFF.

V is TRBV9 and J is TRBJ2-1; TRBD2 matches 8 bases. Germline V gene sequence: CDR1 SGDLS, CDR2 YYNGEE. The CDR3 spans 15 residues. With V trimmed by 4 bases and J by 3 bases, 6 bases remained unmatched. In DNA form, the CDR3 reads TGTGCCAGCAGCCGGGGGGGGCCGGGCTACAATGAGCAGTTCTTC. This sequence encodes CASSRGGPGYNEQFF. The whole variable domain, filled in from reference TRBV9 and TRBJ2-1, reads DSGVTQTPKHLITATGQRVTLRCSPRSGDLSVYWYQQSLDQGLQFLIQYYNGEERAKGNILERFSAQQFPDLHSELNLSSLELGDSALYFCASSRGGPGYNEQFFGPGTRLTVL.

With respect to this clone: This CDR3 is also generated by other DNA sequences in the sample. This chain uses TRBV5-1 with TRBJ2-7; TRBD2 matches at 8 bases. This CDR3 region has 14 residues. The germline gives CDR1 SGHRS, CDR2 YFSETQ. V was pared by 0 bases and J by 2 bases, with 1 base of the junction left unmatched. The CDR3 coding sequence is TGCGCCAGCAGCTTGGCTAGCGGGCCCTACGAGCAGTACTTC. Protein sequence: CASSLASGPYEQYF.

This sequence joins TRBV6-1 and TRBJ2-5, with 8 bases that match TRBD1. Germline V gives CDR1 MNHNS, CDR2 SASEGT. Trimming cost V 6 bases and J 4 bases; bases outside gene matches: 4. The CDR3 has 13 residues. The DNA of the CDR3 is TGTGCCAGCAGCCGGACAGGGATAGAGACCCAGTACTTC. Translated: CASSRTGIETQYF.

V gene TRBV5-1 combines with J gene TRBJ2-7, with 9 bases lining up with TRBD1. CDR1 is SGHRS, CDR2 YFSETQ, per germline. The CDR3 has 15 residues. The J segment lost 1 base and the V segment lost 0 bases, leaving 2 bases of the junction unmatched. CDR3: CASSLEGQGSYEQYF. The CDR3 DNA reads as TGCGCCAGCAGCTTGGAAGGACAGGGGTCCTACGAGCAGTACTTC.

The CDR3 spells CASSPGLAGGSYEQYF. CDR3 DNA sequence: TGTGCCAGCAGCCCGGGACTAGCGGGAGGATCCTACGAGCAGTACTTC. The chain employs TRBV5-6 and TRBJ2-7, with 15 bases lining up with TRBD2. This CDR3 region has 16 residues. Per the germline V gene, CDR1 is SGHDT and CDR2 is YYEEEE. V lost 4 bases and J lost 1; bases outside the gene matches: 3.

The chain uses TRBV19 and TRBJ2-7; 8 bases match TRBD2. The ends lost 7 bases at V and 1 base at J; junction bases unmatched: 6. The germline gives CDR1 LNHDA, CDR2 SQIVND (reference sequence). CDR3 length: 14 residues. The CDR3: CASNSASGSYEQYF. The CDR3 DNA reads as TGTGCCAGTAATTCGGCTAGCGGGTCCTACGAGCAGTACTTC.

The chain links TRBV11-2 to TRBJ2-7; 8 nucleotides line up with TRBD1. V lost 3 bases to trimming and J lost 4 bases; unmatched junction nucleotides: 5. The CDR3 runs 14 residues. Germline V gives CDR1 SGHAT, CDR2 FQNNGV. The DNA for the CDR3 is TGTGCCAGCAGCTTGTTAACAGGGGGATACGAGCAGTACTTC. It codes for CASSLLTGGYEQYF.

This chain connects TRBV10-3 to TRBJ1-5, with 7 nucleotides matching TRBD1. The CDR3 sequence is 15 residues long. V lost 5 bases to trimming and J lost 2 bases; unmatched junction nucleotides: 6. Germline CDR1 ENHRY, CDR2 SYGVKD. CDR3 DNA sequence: TGTGCCATCAGTAAGACAGGGAATGGCAATCAGCCCCAGCATTTT. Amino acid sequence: CAISKTGNGNQPQHF.

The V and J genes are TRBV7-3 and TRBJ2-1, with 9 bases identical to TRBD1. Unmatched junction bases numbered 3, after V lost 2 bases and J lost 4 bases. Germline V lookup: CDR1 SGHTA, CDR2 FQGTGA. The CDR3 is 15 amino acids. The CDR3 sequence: CASSLGGTGYNEQFF. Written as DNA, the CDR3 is TGTGCCAGCAGCTTAGGTGGGACAGGGTACAATGAGCAGTTCTTC.

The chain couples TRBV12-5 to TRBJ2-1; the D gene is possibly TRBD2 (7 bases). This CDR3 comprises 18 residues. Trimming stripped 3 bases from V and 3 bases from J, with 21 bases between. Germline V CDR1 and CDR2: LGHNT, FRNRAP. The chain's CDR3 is CASGLPARGTTGYNEQFF. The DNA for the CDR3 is TGTGCTAGTGGTTTACCTGCTAGGGGGACTACTGGCTACAATGAGCAGTTCTTC.

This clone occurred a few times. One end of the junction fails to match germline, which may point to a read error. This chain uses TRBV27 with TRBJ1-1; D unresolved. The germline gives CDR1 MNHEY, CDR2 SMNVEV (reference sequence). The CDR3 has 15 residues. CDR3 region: CASSLSLGLGTEAFF. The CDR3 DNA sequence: TGTGCCAGCAGTTTATCGTTGGGTCTGGGCACTGAAGCTTTTTTT.

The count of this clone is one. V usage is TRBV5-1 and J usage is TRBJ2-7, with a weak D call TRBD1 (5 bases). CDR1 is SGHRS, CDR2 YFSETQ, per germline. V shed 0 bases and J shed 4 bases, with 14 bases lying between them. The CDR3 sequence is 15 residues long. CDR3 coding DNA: TGCGCCAGCAGCTTGGCCGCAGGGTTGGAGTACGAGCAGTACTTC. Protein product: CASSLAAGLEYEQYF.

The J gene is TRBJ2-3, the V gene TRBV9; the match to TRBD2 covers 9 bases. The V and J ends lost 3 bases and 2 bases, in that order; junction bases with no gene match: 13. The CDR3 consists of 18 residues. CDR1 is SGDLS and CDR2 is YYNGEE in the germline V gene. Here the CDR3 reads CASSAGLAGVRFTDTQYF. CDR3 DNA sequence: TGTGCCAGCAGCGCAGGGTTAGCGGGGGTACGGTTCACAGATACGCAGTATTTT.

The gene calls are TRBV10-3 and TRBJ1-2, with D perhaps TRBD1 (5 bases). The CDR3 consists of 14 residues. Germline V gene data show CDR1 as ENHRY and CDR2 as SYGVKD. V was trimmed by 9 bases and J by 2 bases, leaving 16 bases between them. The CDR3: CAIKGQGTNYGYTF. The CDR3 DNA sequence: TGTGCCATAAAGGGGCAGGGTACGAACTATGGCTACACCTTC.

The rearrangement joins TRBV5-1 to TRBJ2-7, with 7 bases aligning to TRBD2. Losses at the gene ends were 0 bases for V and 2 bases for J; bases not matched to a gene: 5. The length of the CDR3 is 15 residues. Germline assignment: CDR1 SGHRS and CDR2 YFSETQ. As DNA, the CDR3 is TGCGCCAGCAGCTTGGATGGCGGGGGTACCTACGAGCAGTACTTC. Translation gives CASSLDGGGTYEQYF.

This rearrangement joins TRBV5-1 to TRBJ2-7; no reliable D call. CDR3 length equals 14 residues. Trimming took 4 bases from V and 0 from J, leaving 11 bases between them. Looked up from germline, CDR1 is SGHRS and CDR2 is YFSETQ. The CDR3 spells CASSIRLSSYEQYF. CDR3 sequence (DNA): TGCGCCAGCAGCATAAGACTTAGCTCCTACGAGCAGTACTTC.

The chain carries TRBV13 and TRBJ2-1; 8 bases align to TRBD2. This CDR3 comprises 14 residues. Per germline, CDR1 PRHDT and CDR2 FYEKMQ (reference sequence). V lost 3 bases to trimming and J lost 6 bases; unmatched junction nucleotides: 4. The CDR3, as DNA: TGTGCCAGCAGCTTTAGCGGGAACGCCAATGAGCAGTTCTTC. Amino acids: CASSFSGNANEQFF.

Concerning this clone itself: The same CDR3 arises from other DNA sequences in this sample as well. CDR3 in DNA: TGTGCCAGCATATCTTTGGGGCAGGGGAACACCGGGGAGCTGTTTTTT. It yields the protein CASISLGQGNTGELFF. This chain joins TRBV7-8 and TRBJ2-2; possibly TRBD1 for D (5 bases). Germline CDR1 is SGHVS and CDR2 is FQNEAQ. The CDR3 has 16 amino acids. V lost 7 bases and J 1 base, leaving 16 bases between the germline ends.

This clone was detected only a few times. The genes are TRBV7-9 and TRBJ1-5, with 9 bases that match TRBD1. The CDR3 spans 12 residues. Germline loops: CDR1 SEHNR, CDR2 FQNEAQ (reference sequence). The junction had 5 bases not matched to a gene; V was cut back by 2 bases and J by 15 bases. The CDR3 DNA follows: TGTGCCAGCAGCTTACTGACAGGGGGATTGCATTTT. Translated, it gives CASSLLTGGLHF. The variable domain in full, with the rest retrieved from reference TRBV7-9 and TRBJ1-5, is DTGVSQNPRHKITKRGQNVTFRCDPISEHNRLYWYRQTLGQGPEFLTYFQNEAQLEKSRLLSDRFSAERPKGSFSTLEIQRTEQGDSAMYLCASSLLTGGLHFGDGTRLSIL.

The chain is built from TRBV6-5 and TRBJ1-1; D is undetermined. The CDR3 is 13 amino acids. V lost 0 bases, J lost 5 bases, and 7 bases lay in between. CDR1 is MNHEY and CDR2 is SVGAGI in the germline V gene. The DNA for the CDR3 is TGTGCCAGCAGTTACTCTACTCGGACTGAAGCTTTCTTT. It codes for CASSYSTRTEAFF.

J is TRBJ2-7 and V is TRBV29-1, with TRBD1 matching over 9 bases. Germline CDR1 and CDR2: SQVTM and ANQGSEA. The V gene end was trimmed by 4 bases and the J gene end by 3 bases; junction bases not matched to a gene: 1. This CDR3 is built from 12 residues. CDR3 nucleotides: TGCAGCGTTGCGGACAGGGGCTACGAGCAGTACTTC. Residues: CSVADRGYEQYF.

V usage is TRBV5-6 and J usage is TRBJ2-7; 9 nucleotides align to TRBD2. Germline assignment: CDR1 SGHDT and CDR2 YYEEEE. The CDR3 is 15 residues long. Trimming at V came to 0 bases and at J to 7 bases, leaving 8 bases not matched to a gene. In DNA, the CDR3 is TGTGCCAGCAGCTTGGGCGGGGGGGCGCCGGGTGAGCAGTACTTC. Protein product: CASSLGGGAPGEQYF.

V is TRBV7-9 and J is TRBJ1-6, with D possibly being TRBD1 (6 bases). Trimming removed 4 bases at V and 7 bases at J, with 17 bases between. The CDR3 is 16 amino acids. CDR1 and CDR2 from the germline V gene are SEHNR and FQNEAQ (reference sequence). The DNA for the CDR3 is TGTGCCAGCAGCTCCTCCGGGACACTTGGCAATTCACCCCTCCACTTT. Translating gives CASSSSGTLGNSPLHF.

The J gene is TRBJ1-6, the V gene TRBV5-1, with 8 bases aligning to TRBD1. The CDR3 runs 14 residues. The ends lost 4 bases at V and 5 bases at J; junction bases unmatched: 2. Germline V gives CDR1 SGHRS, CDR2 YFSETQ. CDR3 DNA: TGCGCCAGCAGCCCGGGACAGGATAATTCACCCCTCCACTTT. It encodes CASSPGQDNSPLHF.

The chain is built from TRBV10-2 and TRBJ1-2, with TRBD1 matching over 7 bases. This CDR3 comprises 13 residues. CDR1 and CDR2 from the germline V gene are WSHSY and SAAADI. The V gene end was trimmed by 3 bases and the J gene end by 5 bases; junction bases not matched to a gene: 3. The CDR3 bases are TGCGCCAGCAGTGACGGGACAGCGTATGGCTACACCTTC. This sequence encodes CASSDGTAYGYTF.

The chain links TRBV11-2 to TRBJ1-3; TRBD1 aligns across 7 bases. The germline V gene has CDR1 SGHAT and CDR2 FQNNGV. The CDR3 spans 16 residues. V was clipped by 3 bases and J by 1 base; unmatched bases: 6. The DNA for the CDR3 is TGTGCCAGCAGCTTCGGCAGGGGGATTTCTGGAAACACCATATATTTT. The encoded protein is CASSFGRGISGNTIYF.